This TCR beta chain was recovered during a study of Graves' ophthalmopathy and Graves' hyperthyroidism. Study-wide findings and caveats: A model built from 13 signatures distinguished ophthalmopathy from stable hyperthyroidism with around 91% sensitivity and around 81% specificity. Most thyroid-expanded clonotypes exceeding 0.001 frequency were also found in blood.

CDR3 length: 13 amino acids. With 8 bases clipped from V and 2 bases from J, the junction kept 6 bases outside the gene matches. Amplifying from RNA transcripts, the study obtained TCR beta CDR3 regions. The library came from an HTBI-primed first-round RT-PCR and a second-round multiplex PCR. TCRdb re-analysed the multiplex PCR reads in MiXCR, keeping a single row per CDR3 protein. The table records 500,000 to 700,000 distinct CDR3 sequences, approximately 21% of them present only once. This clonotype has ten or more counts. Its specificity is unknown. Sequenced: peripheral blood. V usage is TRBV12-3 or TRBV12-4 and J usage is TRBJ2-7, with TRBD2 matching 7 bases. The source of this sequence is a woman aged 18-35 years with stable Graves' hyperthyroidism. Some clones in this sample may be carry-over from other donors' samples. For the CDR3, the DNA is TGTGCCAGCTCAAAAAGCGGGACCTACGAGCAGTACTTC. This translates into CASSKSGTYEQYF.